What follows are 27 T cell receptor beta chains derived from one specimen sequenced in a study of cytomegalovirus exposure and HLA in healthy donors. Vbeta (60) and Jbeta (13) primers were used in the PCR. Assay used: immunoSEQ multiplex PCR; TCRdb lists only in-frame clones, some missing. The sample has 110,000 or so clones; approximately 80% are singletons. Sequenced input: PBMCs. The receptors stem from a woman between 18 and 29 years old in good health and CMV-seronegative.

The chain combines TRBV9 with TRBJ2-1; D uncertain. Germline CDR1 is SGDLS and CDR2 is YYNGEE. V was shortened by 0 bases and J by 0 bases, with 10 bases between the two germline ends. The CDR3 is 16 residues long. The CDR3 sequence is CASSVGPGRSYNEQFF. CDR3 coding DNA: TGTGCCAGCAGCGTAGGCCCAGGCCGCTCCTACAATGAGCAGTTCTTC.

The chain joins TRBV7-2 to TRBJ2-7, with 14 bases identical to TRBD2. Germline V lookup: CDR1 SGHTA, CDR2 FQGNSA. The ends lost 5 bases at V and 7 bases at J; junction bases unmatched: 7. CDR3 size: 15 residues. The CDR3 nucleotides read TGTGCCAGCAGCATAACCGGGACTAGCGGGGGAGAGCAGTACGTC. This sequence encodes CASSITGTSGGEQYV.

J is TRBJ2-5 and V is TRBV11-3; 7 bases line up with TRBD2. With V trimmed by 4 bases and J by 4 bases, 9 bases remained unmatched. The CDR3 extends over 15 amino acids. Germline-derived CDR1 and CDR2 are SGHNT and YENEEA. The DNA for the CDR3 is TGTGCCAGCAGCTGGACTAGGAGGTCTGGAGAGACCCAGTACTTC. It codes for CASSWTRRSGETQYF.

This chain uses TRBV7-2 with TRBJ1-1; D perhaps matches TRBD1 (6 bases). Germline CDR1 SGHTA, CDR2 FQGNSA. V was clipped by 4 bases and J by 5 bases, with 11 bases between them. CDR3 length equals 13 residues. CDR3 region: CASSSQGMTEAFF. Here the CDR3 DNA reads TGTGCCAGCAGCTCCCAGGGGATGACTGAAGCTTTCTTT.

This chain uses TRBV28 with TRBJ1-5; 9 bases align to TRBD1. The trim removed 6 bases at V and 6 bases at J, leaving 15 bases unmatched. The CDR3 runs to 17 residues. Germline lookup yields CDR1 MDHEN and CDR2 SYDVKM. The CDR3 DNA reads TGTGCCAGCAGCCCGATCCGTAGGACAGGGGTCTCTCAGCCCCAGCATTTT. Protein product: CASSPIRRTGVSQPQHF.

The chain employs TRBV7-8 and TRBJ1-2, with a weak D call TRBD1 (5 bases). V gave up 0 bases and J gave up 0 bases, with 14 bases separating them. Germline V lookup: CDR1 SGHVS, CDR2 FQNEAQ. This CDR3 contains 17 residues. The CDR3 DNA reads TGTGCCAGCAGCTTAGCCCGCTTCGACAGTACTAACTATGGCTACACCTTC. Protein: CASSLARFDSTNYGYTF. Full variable domain (outside the CDR3, taken from reference TRBV7-8 and TRBJ1-2): GAGVSQSPRYKVAKRGQDVALRCDPISGHVSLFWYQQALGQGPEFLTYFQNEAQLDKSGLPSDRFFAERPEGSVSTLKIQRTQQEDSAVYLCASSLARFDSTNYGYTFGSGTRLTVV.

The chain uses TRBV6-1 and TRBJ1-4, with 7 bases aligning to TRBD1. V was clipped by 7 bases and J by 8 bases; unmatched bases: 7. This CDR3 has 13 amino acids. Germline V gene data show CDR1 as MNHNS and CDR2 as SASEGT. The CDR3 loop is CASKERGREKLFF. DNA of the CDR3: TGTGCCAGCAAAGAGAGGGGGCGGGAAAAACTGTTTTTT.

The V and J genes are TRBV13 and TRBJ2-5; a possible D gene is TRBD1 (6 bases). Germline-derived CDR1 and CDR2 are PRHDT and FYEKMQ (reference sequence). This CDR3 is built from 15 residues. The V gene lost 5 bases and the J gene lost 0 bases, with 13 bases spanning the gap. The CDR3 coding sequence is TGTGCCAGCAGCCTACAGGGTTTGTACCAAGAGACCCAGTACTTC. Translation gives CASSLQGLYQETQYF.

This clone has just one count. The chain joins TRBV27 to TRBJ1-5; tentatively, D is TRBD1 (6 bases). Trimming left V 6 bases short and J 4 bases short, with 25 bases between. Germline V gives CDR1 MNHEY, CDR2 SMNVEV (reference sequence). The CDR3 consists of 18 residues. The CDR3 is CASSLKGVPGWGNQPQHF. In DNA form, the CDR3 reads TGTGCCAGCAGCCTCAAGGGGGTGCCCGGGTGGGGAAATCAGCCCCAGCATTTT.

This chain joins TRBV7-9 and TRBJ1-2; perhaps TRBD1 as D (6 bases). The CDR3 runs 17 residues. The germline V and J ends were trimmed by 1 base and 6 bases, with 21 bases remaining between them. CDR1 and CDR2 (germline): SEHNR, FQNEAQ (reference sequence). The CDR3 loop reads CASSLEIATGNRHGYTF. CDR3 bases: TGTGCCAGCAGCTTAGAAATTGCTACAGGGAACAGGCATGGCTACACCTTC.

The chain is built from TRBV6-5 and TRBJ1-2, with TRBD1 matching 9 bases. V trimming: 6 bases; J trimming: 6 bases; junction bases outside the gene matches: 2. This CDR3 has 12 residues. Germline CDR1 MNHEY, CDR2 SVGAGI. CDR3 bases: TGTGCCAGCAGGCGGACAGGGGATGGCTACACCTTC. Translation: CASRRTGDGYTF.

The rearrangement uses TRBV30 and TRBJ1-5; 8 bases match TRBD1. The CDR3 runs to 13 residues. V gave up 7 bases and J gave up 5 bases; unmatched junction bases: 7. The germline V gene encodes CDR1 GTSNPN and CDR2 SVGIG (reference sequence). The CDR3 sequence is CAYRQGRDQPQHF. CDR3 nucleotide sequence: TGTGCCTACAGACAGGGGAGGGATCAGCCCCAGCATTTT.

The chain recombines TRBV9 with TRBJ1-1, with D perhaps matching TRBD1 (6 bases). The V end lost 6 bases, the J end lost 4 bases, and 19 bases lay between the germline ends. Germline V CDR1 and CDR2: SGDLS, YYNGEE. This CDR3 contains 15 residues. The CDR3 here is CASTKTGLWGTEAFF. CDR3 in DNA: TGTGCCAGCACGAAAACAGGGTTATGGGGCACTGAAGCTTTCTTT.

In nucleotides, the CDR3 is TGTGCCACCAGCAGAGATTCGACTAGCGGGAGTAGTGGGGCCAACGTCCTGACTTTC. Protein product: CATSRDSTSGSSGANVLTF. The V call is TRBV15, the J call TRBJ2-6; 12 bases match TRBD2. CDR3 length equals 19 residues. V lost 0 bases, J lost 3 bases, and 6 bases stayed unmatched. The germline CDR1 and CDR2 sequences are LNHNV and YYDKDF (reference sequence).

CDR3 amino acids: CASSQEVRAYGYTF. The CDR3 DNA sequence: TGCGCCAGCAGCCAAGAGGTACGAGCCTATGGCTACACCTTC. The chain combines TRBV4-3 with TRBJ1-2; the D is unclear. The V gene lost 0 bases and the J gene lost 4 bases, with 9 bases spanning the gap. The CDR3 spans 14 residues. CDR1 is LGHNA, CDR2 YSLEER, per germline.

V gene TRBV28 combines with J gene TRBJ2-7; TRBD2 might be the D (5 bases). The ends were cut back, 3 bases at V and 9 bases at J, with 12 bases in the middle. CDR1 MDHEN and CDR2 SYDVKM come from the germline V gene. The CDR3 contains 12 residues. CDR3 DNA: TGTGCCAGCAGTTTTGGGAGAAATGGGCAGTACTTC. This translates into CASSFGRNGQYF. Based on the CDR3 plus reference TRBV28 and TRBJ2-7, the full variable domain is DVKVTQSSRYLVKRTGEKVFLECVQDMDHENMFWYRQDPGLGLRLIYFSYDVKMKEKGDIPEGYSVSREKKERFSLILESASTNQTSMYLCASSFGRNGQYFGPGTRLTVT.

The rearrangement joins TRBV7-2 to TRBJ2-3; 10 bases align to TRBD2. CDR3 size: 15 residues. Germline V lookup: CDR1 SGHTA, CDR2 FQGNSA. The ends lost 6 bases at V and 2 bases at J; junction bases unmatched: 5. The CDR3 region is CASRTSGYFTDTQYF. CDR3 DNA: TGTGCCAGCAGGACTAGCGGGTACTTCACAGATACGCAGTATTTT.

This clone was seen a few times. The V gene is TRBV10-1, the J gene TRBJ1-2; D uncertain. Trimming took off 2 bases at V and 7 bases at J, with 11 bases between the two ends. The CDR3 spans 13 residues. Germline values: CDR1 WNHNN, CDR2 SYGVQD (reference sequence). The CDR3 bases are TGCGCCAGCAGTGAGACCAGGCGGGGTGGCTACACCTTC. Its translation is CASSETRRGGYTF.

This clone is a singleton in its sample. The V gene is TRBV28, the J gene TRBJ1-1; the D gene is possibly TRBD1 (5 bases). CDR1 MDHEN and CDR2 SYDVKM come from the germline V gene. The CDR3 length is 14 residues. V lost 6 bases to trimming and J lost 1 base, with 12 bases between them. CDR3 DNA: TGTGCCAGCAGGTTGGGGGGTACGAACACTGAAGCTTTCTTT. Its protein is CASRLGGTNTEAFF.

CDR3 in amino acids: CASSVGGVGANVLTF. CDR3 nucleotide sequence: TGTGCCAGCAGCGTAGGGGGCGTTGGGGCCAACGTCCTGACTTTC. The J gene is TRBJ2-6, the V gene TRBV9; D perhaps matches TRBD1 (5 bases). Trimming left V 0 bases short and J 3 bases short, with 7 bases between. CDR3 size: 15 residues. Germline V CDR1 and CDR2: SGDLS, YYNGEE.

The chain joins TRBV28 to TRBJ1-1, with a tentative D call TRBD1 (6 bases). CDR3 length equals 16 residues. Between the trimmed V and J ends, which lost 2 bases and 4 bases, there was a span of 17 bases. Per the germline V gene, CDR1 is MDHEN and CDR2 is SYDVKM. The CDR3 DNA follows: TGTGCCAGCAGTTTAAATCGGGGGGCGCAGGGCACTGAAGCTTTCTTT. Translation: CASSLNRGAQGTEAFF.

The V and J genes are TRBV7-2 and TRBJ2-5, with D perhaps matching TRBD1 (5 bases). The germline gives CDR1 SGHTA, CDR2 FQGNSA. This CDR3 is 15 amino acids long. Trimming removed 1 base at V and 1 base at J, with 10 bases between. This chain's CDR3 is CASSLGSGIQETQYF. Written as DNA, the CDR3 is TGTGCCAGCAGCTTAGGTTCAGGGATCCAAGAGACCCAGTACTTC.

A note on this clone: Sequence at one end of the junction differs from germline and may be a read error. Other nucleotide sequences from this sample produce the same CDR3. The chain has TRBV6-5 and TRBJ2-3; TRBD2 aligns across 9 bases. The CDR3 consists of 14 residues. The germline V gene has CDR1 MNHEY and CDR2 SVGAGI. In nucleotides, the CDR3 is TGCGCCAGCAGCCCCGGACTAGCGACAGATACGCAGTATTTT. Its translation is CASSPGLATDTQYF.

J is TRBJ2-7 and V is TRBV2, with TRBD2 identical over 7 bases. The germline CDR1 and CDR2 sequences are SNHLY and FYNNEI. V was pared by 3 bases and J by 0 bases, with 5 bases of the junction left unmatched. There are 15 residues in the CDR3. The CDR3 region has the DNA TGTGCCAGCAGTGAGGTTAGCGGGCCCTCCTACGAGCAGTACTTC. Its protein product is CASSEVSGPSYEQYF.

This chain links TRBV7-2 with TRBJ2-1; 9 positions match TRBD1. V lost 5 bases to trimming and J lost 7 bases; unmatched junction nucleotides: 12. CDR3 length: 16 residues. The V gene's germline CDR1 is SGHTA and CDR2 FQGNSA. As DNA, the CDR3 is TGTGCCAGCAGCCTACAACCGGGACAGGGCCCAAATGAGCAGTTCTTC. It codes for CASSLQPGQGPNEQFF.

V usage is TRBV2 and J usage is TRBJ2-5, with TRBD2 identical over 13 bases. Trimming removed 0 bases from V and 2 bases from J; junction bases left unmatched: 3. The CDR3 is made up of 17 amino acids. The germline V gene has CDR1 SNHLY and CDR2 FYNNEI. The chain's CDR3 is CASSEARTSGGQETQYF. CDR3 bases: TGTGCCAGCAGTGAAGCCCGGACTAGCGGGGGACAAGAGACCCAGTACTTC.

This chain's CDR3 is CASSEYATSGSLSYNEQFF. The CDR3 nucleotides read TGTGCCAGCAGTGAGTACGCGACTAGCGGGAGTTTGTCCTACAATGAGCAGTTCTTC. V usage is TRBV2 and J usage is TRBJ2-1; 12 bases match TRBD2. This CDR3 is built from 19 residues. CDR1 and CDR2 (germline): SNHLY, FYNNEI. Trimming cost V 3 bases and J 1 base; bases outside gene matches: 10.